The 29 T cell receptor beta chains below were found in one sample sequenced in a study of T cells in Graves' hyperthyroidism and ophthalmopathy. Amplification of TCR beta CDR3 regions used RNA as the template. The HTBI primer set was used in a first-round RT-PCR of the TCR CDR3. TCRdb processed the multiplex PCR reads anew with MiXCR; each CDR3 protein has one entry. In the table there are about 320,000 distinct CDR3 sequences, 16% of which are singletons. The sequenced sample consisted of blood. These receptors all stem from a man aged 25 to 40 with Graves' hyperthyroidism.

A note on this clonotype: A single base separates this from a much larger clone, so it may be a read error. The final CDR3 position lacks the conserved phenylalanine or tryptophan, pointing to a likely read error. The V and J genes are TRBV7-3 and TRBJ2-7; weak D call: TRBD2 (5 bases). Between the trimmed V and J ends, which lost 2 bases and 5 bases, there was a span of 16 bases. Germline CDR1 SGHTA, CDR2 FQGTGA. The CDR3 length is 15 residues. DNA of the CDR3: TGTGCCAGCAGCTTAGAGAGGGTAACAGTGCACGAGCAGTACCTC. Its protein is CASSLERVTVHEQYL.

At least ten counts were recorded for this clonotype. The rearrangement links TRBV5-6 to TRBJ2-7; no clear D gene. CDR3 size: 14 residues. The germline V gene encodes CDR1 SGHDT and CDR2 YYEEEE. Trimming shortened V by 4 bases and J by 3 bases, and 14 bases separated the two germline ends. The CDR3 nucleotides read TGTGCCAGCAGCCGTCCGCGTGGGGACTACGAGCAGTACTTC. This sequence encodes CASSRPRGDYEQYF.

This chain links TRBV4-1 with TRBJ1-1, with D hard to call. Germline values: CDR1 MGHRA, CDR2 YSYEKL. The CDR3 is 14 residues long. The V end was cut by 1 base, the J end by 0 bases, with 6 bases between. The CDR3 nucleotides are TGCGCCAGCAGCCAAGGACATTTGAACACTGAAGCTTTCTTT. Its translation: CASSQGHLNTEAFF.

This clonotype was picked up a small number of times. The chain employs TRBV29-1 and TRBJ1-2; D remains ambiguous. Germline loops: CDR1 SQVTM, CDR2 ANQGSEA. The length of the CDR3 is 11 residues. With 1 base removed from V and 6 bases from J, the gap between germline ends came to 6 bases. The CDR3 nucleotides read TGCAGCGTTGAAGTGGAGGATGGCTACACCTTC. Its protein product is CSVEVEDGYTF.

This clonotype has at least ten counts. V is TRBV12-3 or TRBV12-4 and J is TRBJ1-2; 8 bases are shared with TRBD1. The V gene end was trimmed by 1 base and the J gene end by 2 bases; junction bases not matched to a gene: 3. The CDR3 consists of 15 residues. Here the CDR3 DNA reads TGTGCCAGCAGTTTAGGCAGGGGGCTGAACTATGGCTACACCTTC. Translation gives CASSLGRGLNYGYTF.

This clonotype was counted at least ten times. The chain uses TRBV12-3 or TRBV12-4 and TRBJ2-7; TRBD1 or TRBD2 may be the D gene (5 bases each). The ends were cut back, 8 bases at V and 6 bases at J, with 14 bases in the middle. The CDR3 contains 12 residues. CDR3 sequence reads: CASGTLVSEQYF. CDR3 nucleotides: TGTGCCAGCGGGACCCTAGTTTCCGAGCAGTACTTC.

This clonotype was detected a few times. J is TRBJ2-1 and V is TRBV20-1; TRBD2 might be the D (5 bases). Deletions cut 3 bases from V and 4 bases from J, with 13 bases between. There are 14 residues in the CDR3. Germline values: CDR1 DFQATT, CDR2 SNEGSKA (reference sequence). CDR3 residues: CSASEGGRYNEQFF. The CDR3 DNA follows: TGCAGTGCTAGTGAGGGCGGACGGTACAATGAGCAGTTCTTC.

This clonotype came up many times. The chain uses TRBV5-1 and TRBJ1-1; D may be TRBD1 (5 bases). The CDR3 extends over 16 amino acids. Germline V gene lookup returns CDR1 SGHRS and CDR2 YFSETQ. V was cut by 1 base and J by 5 bases, with 18 bases left in between. The DNA of the CDR3 is TGCGCCAGCAGCTTGAAGGGCTTTGGGGCTGGGACTGAAGCTTTCTTT. It specifies CASSLKGFGAGTEAFF.

This clonotype appeared many times. V is TRBV20-1 and J is TRBJ2-2; D is possibly TRBD2 (5 bases). Germline loops: CDR1 DFQATT, CDR2 SNEGSKA (reference sequence). The CDR3 extends over 13 amino acids. V shed 3 bases and J shed 5 bases, with 10 bases lying between them. CDR3 sequence: CSASGPGTGELFF. In DNA, the CDR3 is TGCAGTGCTAGTGGCCCGGGGACCGGGGAGCTGTTTTTT.

This clonotype was observed a handful of times. The V gene is TRBV10-1, the J gene TRBJ2-1; 13 nucleotides line up with TRBD2. CDR3 length equals 15 residues. With 5 bases clipped from V and 8 bases from J, the junction kept 6 bases outside the gene matches. The germline CDR1 and CDR2 sequences are WNHNN and SYGVQD (reference sequence). The CDR3 coding sequence is TGCGCCAGCAGTACCGGGACTAGCGGGACATATGAGCAGTTCTTC. Its protein is CASSTGTSGTYEQFF.

This clonotype was detected ten times or more. The genes are TRBV5-8 and TRBJ2-3; D may match TRBD1 or TRBD2 (6 bases each). V was pared by 4 bases and J by 6 bases, with 15 bases between. Germline V CDR1 and CDR2: SGHTS, YDEGEE. This CDR3 is built from 14 residues. CDR3 bases: TGTGCCAGCAGCCGGAGCGGAGGGGGGGATACGCAGTATTTT. This translates into CASSRSGGGDTQYF.

This clonotype was picked up many times. The rearrangement joins TRBV4-2 to TRBJ2-3; D gene unclear. V dropped 2 bases and J dropped 0 bases, with 3 bases sitting between them. This CDR3 contains 13 residues. CDR1 is LGHNA and CDR2 is YNFKEQ in the germline V gene. The CDR3 DNA is TGTGCCAGCAGCCAACTTAGCACAGATACGCAGTATTTT. This sequence encodes CASSQLSTDTQYF.

The chain employs TRBV30 and TRBJ2-3; 8 bases fit TRBD2. This CDR3 has 14 amino acids. Germline V gene sequence: CDR1 GTSNPN, CDR2 SVGIG (reference sequence). Trimming took 5 bases from V and 1 from J; bases not matched to a gene: 5. The CDR3 DNA reads TGTGCCTGGCTTCCGGGGGGGGGCACAGATACGCAGTATTTT. This codes for CAWLPGGGTDTQYF.

This chain joins TRBV12-3 or TRBV12-4 and TRBJ2-5; 10 bases agree with TRBD1. Trimming removed 2 bases from V and 5 bases from J; junction bases left unmatched: 8. This CDR3 region has 16 residues. Here the CDR3 DNA reads TGTGCCAGCAGTTTACTCGGGACAGGGGTAGTGGAGACCCAGTACTTC. It is translated as CASSLLGTGVVETQYF.

This clonotype was counted a single time. J is TRBJ1-4 and V is TRBV28; D not resolved. V lost 3 bases and J 0 bases, leaving 8 bases between the germline ends. CDR1 and CDR2 (germline): MDHEN, SYDVKM. CDR3 length: 15 residues. This chain's CDR3 is CASSFLGSTNEKLFF. The CDR3 DNA sequence: TGTGCCAGCAGTTTTCTGGGGTCAACTAATGAAAAACTGTTTTTT. The full variable domain, completed using reference TRBV28 and TRBJ1-4, is DVKVTQSSRYLVKRTGEKVFLECVQDMDHENMFWYRQDPGLGLRLIYFSYDVKMKEKGDIPEGYSVSREKKERFSLILESASTNQTSMYLCASSFLGSTNEKLFFGSGTQLSVL.

Concerning this clonotype itself: This may be a read error, as it is one base from a much larger clone. This chain's CDR3 is CSARESLAGVNGQFF. The CDR3 coding sequence is TGCAGTGCTAGAGAATCACTAGCGGGAGTCAATGGGCAGTTCTTC. The chain recombines TRBV20-1 with TRBJ2-1; 11 bases fit TRBD2. CDR1 DFQATT and CDR2 SNEGSKA come from the germline V gene (reference sequence). This CDR3 has 15 amino acids.

This clonotype has more than one count but fewer than ten. J is TRBJ2-1 and V is TRBV7-3, with 8 bases lining up with TRBD2. Trimming removed 3 bases from V and 8 bases from J; junction bases left unmatched: 9. CDR1 and CDR2 (germline): SGHTA, FQGTGA. The CDR3 extends over 15 amino acids. CDR3 amino acids: CASSFGAGDLDEQFF. The CDR3 DNA reads as TGTGCCAGCAGCTTCGGAGCGGGAGATCTCGATGAGCAGTTCTTC.

This clonotype was seen ten or more times. This rearrangement joins TRBV20-1 to TRBJ1-2, with TRBD1 matching over 10 bases. Trimming at V came to 0 bases and at J to 10 bases, leaving 11 bases not matched to a gene. Germline CDR1 is DFQATT and CDR2 is SNEGSKA (reference sequence). The CDR3 sequence is 15 residues long. CDR3 residues: CSARDGGTGDRIYTF. The CDR3 coding sequence is TGCAGTGCTAGAGATGGAGGGACAGGGGATAGGATCTACACCTTC.

This clonotype was counted many times. The gene calls are TRBV5-8 and TRBJ2-3; no definite D call. The V end was cut by 5 bases, the J end by 0 bases, with 13 bases between. This CDR3 spans 15 amino acids. The V gene's germline CDR1 is SGHTS and CDR2 YDEGEE. The CDR3 region is CASSLSPRSTDTQYF. The CDR3 nucleotides read TGTGCCAGCAGTTTGTCCCCCCGTAGCACAGATACGCAGTATTTT.

The rearrangement joins TRBV10-3 to TRBJ2-7, with TRBD1 matching 7 bases. The CDR3 extends over 12 amino acids. From germline, CDR1 is ENHRY and CDR2 SYGVKD. Trimming at V came to 10 bases and at J to 5 bases, leaving 8 bases not matched to a gene. The chain's CDR3 is CATTGLGNEQYF. CDR3 DNA: TGTGCCACGACAGGGTTGGGCAACGAGCAGTACTTC.

This clonotype was seen ten or more times. The V and J genes are TRBV12-3 or TRBV12-4 and TRBJ2-5; D is perhaps TRBD2 (6 bases). Trimming shortened V by 5 bases and J by 0 bases, and 16 bases separated the two germline ends. This CDR3 has 16 residues. The CDR3 DNA follows: TGTGCCAGCAGTCGTAGCGGAGGCCCGTACCAAGAGACCCAGTACTTC. It translates to CASSRSGGPYQETQYF.

The rearrangement links TRBV4-1 to TRBJ2-7, with D maybe TRBD2 (5 bases). Trimming pared 1 base from V and 6 bases from J, leaving 13 bases between. The CDR3 sequence is 14 residues long. Germline V gene sequence: CDR1 MGHRA, CDR2 YSYEKL. The CDR3 region is CASSQVISGFEQYF. The CDR3 DNA reads TGCGCCAGCAGCCAAGTAATTTCGGGGTTCGAGCAGTACTTC.

V usage is TRBV12-3 or TRBV12-4 and J usage is TRBJ2-1; 14 bases line up with TRBD2. V shed 5 bases and J 12 bases; nucleotides not matched to a gene: 6. This CDR3 spans 14 amino acids. CDR3 protein: CASSRPGTSGRQFF. The CDR3 region has the DNA TGTGCCAGCAGTCGTCCCGGGACTAGCGGGAGGCAGTTCTTC.

The chain employs TRBV30 and TRBJ2-7, with D unclear. The germline V gene has CDR1 GTSNPN and CDR2 SVGIG (reference sequence). V lost 5 bases and J lost 4, with 24 bases in between. The CDR3 is 16 amino acids. The CDR3 reads CAWQTLGPISSYEQYF. As DNA, the CDR3 is TGTGCCTGGCAAACTCTCGGACCTATTTCGTCTTACGAGCAGTACTTC.

There are many counts of this clonotype. The chain employs TRBV20-1 and TRBJ1-1; D is unclear. V lost 4 bases and J 0 bases, leaving 12 bases between the germline ends. Germline V gene lookup returns CDR1 DFQATT and CDR2 SNEGSKA (reference sequence). The CDR3 spans 14 residues. The CDR3 here is CSAMGVTVNTEAFF. The CDR3 bases are TGCAGTGCTATGGGAGTAACGGTGAACACTGAAGCTTTCTTT.

The rearrangement uses TRBV19 and TRBJ2-1; 10 bases align to TRBD1. This CDR3 comprises 17 residues. V shed 10 bases, J shed 4 bases, and the junction held 16 bases outside the gene matches. CDR1 is LNHDA, CDR2 SQIVND, per germline (reference sequence). CDR3 loop: CATSESGPGQGYNEQFF. The CDR3 DNA sequence: TGTGCCACCTCTGAGAGCGGACCGGGACAGGGGTACAATGAGCAGTTCTTC.

This clonotype appeared many times. The chain joins TRBV3-1 to TRBJ1-1; D is unresolved. Germline V gene lookup returns CDR1 LGHDT and CDR2 YNNKEL (reference sequence). The CDR3 consists of 13 residues. V lost 0 bases to trimming and J lost 1 base, with 3 bases between them. The CDR3, as DNA: TGTGCCAGCAGCCAAGAGGCGAACACTGAAGCTTTCTTT. Its translation is CASSQEANTEAFF. The variable domain in full, completed from reference TRBV3-1 and TRBJ1-1, reads DTAVSQTPKYLVTQMGNDKSIKCEQNLGHDTMYWYKQDSKKFLKIMFSYNNKELIINETVPNRFSPKSPDKAHLNLHINSLELGDSAVYFCASSQEANTEAFFGQGTRLTVV.

CDR3 nucleotide sequence: TGTGCCAGCAGCTTAGCGGGTGTTGCAACTAATGAAAAACTGTTTTTT. Its translation is CASSLAGVATNEKLFF. The chain carries TRBV7-9 and TRBJ1-4; D is ambiguous. CDR3 length: 16 amino acids. Germline CDR1 and CDR2: SEHNR and FQNEAQ (reference sequence). The V end lost 0 bases, the J end lost 0 bases, and 8 bases lay between the germline ends.

This clonotype was observed a handful of times. The V gene is TRBV29-1, the J gene TRBJ1-1, with 7 bases fitting TRBD1. This CDR3 comprises 13 residues. Germline V gives CDR1 SQVTM, CDR2 ANQGSEA. V lost 6 bases and J lost 10; bases outside the gene matches: 14. CDR3 protein: CSVLPRGGFGAFF. The CDR3 DNA is TGCAGCGTCCTACCCAGGGGGGGTTTCGGAGCTTTCTTT.